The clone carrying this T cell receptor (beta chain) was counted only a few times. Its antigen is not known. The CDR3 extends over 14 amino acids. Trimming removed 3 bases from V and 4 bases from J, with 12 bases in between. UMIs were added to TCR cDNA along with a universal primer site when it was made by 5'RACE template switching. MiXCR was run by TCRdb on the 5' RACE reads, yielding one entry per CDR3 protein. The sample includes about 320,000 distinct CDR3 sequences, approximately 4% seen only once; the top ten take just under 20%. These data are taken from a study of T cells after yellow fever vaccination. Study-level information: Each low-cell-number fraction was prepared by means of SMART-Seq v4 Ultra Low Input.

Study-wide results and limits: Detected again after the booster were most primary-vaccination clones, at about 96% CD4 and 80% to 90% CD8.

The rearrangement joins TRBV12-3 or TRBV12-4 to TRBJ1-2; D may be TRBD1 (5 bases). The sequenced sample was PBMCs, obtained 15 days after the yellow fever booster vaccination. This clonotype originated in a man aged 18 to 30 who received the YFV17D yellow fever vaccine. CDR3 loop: CASSFEGFGYGYTF. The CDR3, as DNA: TGTGCCAGCAGTTTCGAGGGGTTTGGCTATGGCTACACCTTC.